Below, 19 T cell receptor beta chains from the same sample are listed, as sequenced in a study of shared clonotypes between healthy human individuals. Profiled with immunoSEQ multiplex PCR; TCRdb holds only in-frame clones, not every one. The sample has about 590,000 clones; roughly 96% are singletons. The naive CD8 fraction comprised CD45RO-negative cells positively selected for CCR7 and excluded terminally differentiated effector memory CD45RA+ cells. The sequenced sample consisted of naive CD8+ T cells sorted from blood. The receptors were gathered from a woman younger than 45 in good health.

For this clone: The same CDR3 can be traced to other DNA sequences in this sample. The genes are TRBV28 and TRBJ1-3, with TRBD1 as a possible D gene (5 bases). Germline CDR1 is MDHEN and CDR2 is SYDVKM. The CDR3 contains 14 residues. With 3 bases removed from V and 2 bases from J, the gap between germline ends came to 8 bases. CDR3 DNA sequence: TGTGCCAGCAGTTTTGGGGGGACTGGAAACACCATATATTTT. This sequence encodes CASSFGGTGNTIYF.

The chain links TRBV19 to TRBJ1-1; D remains unclear. Germline V gives CDR1 LNHDA, CDR2 SQIVND (reference sequence). Trimming pared 3 bases from V and 7 bases from J, leaving 9 bases between. This CDR3 spans 12 amino acids. This CDR3 is CASSIGRLEAFF. The CDR3 coding sequence is TGTGCCAGTAGTATCGGACGGCTTGAAGCTTTCTTT.

The V gene is TRBV10-3, the J gene TRBJ2-1; 8 positions match TRBD2. CDR1 and CDR2 (germline): ENHRY, SYGVKD. V dropped 1 base and J dropped 1; count of bases not matched to a gene: 3. The CDR3 runs to 16 residues. The CDR3 protein is CAISELLAASYNEQFF. DNA of the CDR3: TGTGCCATCAGTGAGTTACTAGCGGCTTCCTACAATGAGCAGTTCTTC.

The chain recombines TRBV10-2 with TRBJ1-1; TRBD1 might be the D (6 bases). The V gene lost 7 bases and the J gene lost 5 bases, with 11 bases spanning the gap. This CDR3 has 12 amino acids. Germline V gene sequence: CDR1 WSHSY, CDR2 SAAADI. Written as DNA, the CDR3 is TGCGCCAGCACCCAAGGGGGTACTGAAGCTTTCTTT. Translating it yields CASTQGGTEAFF.

The gene calls are TRBV7-9 and TRBJ1-2; the D is unclear. Deletions cut 5 bases from V and 2 bases from J, with 18 bases between. CDR1 and CDR2 from the germline V gene are SEHNR and FQNEAQ (reference sequence). This CDR3 has 16 amino acids. The CDR3 DNA is TGTGCCAGCAGCCATTTGCTAATCTCCCGAAACTATGGCTACACCTTC. Its protein product is CASSHLLISRNYGYTF.

V is TRBV4-1 and J is TRBJ2-1, with D tentatively TRBD1 (6 bases). Trimming took 0 bases from V and 12 from J, leaving 12 bases between them. The V gene's germline CDR1 is MGHRA and CDR2 YSYEKL. This CDR3 has 13 amino acids. CDR3 sequence: CASSQEGGDSQFF. The CDR3 DNA reads as TGCGCCAGCAGCCAAGAAGGGGGTGATTCGCAGTTCTTC.

The chain combines TRBV7-9 with TRBJ1-2; D is possibly TRBD1 (5 bases). The CDR3 sequence is 11 residues long. The germline gives CDR1 SEHNR, CDR2 FQNEAQ (reference sequence). Trimming removed 8 bases at V and 8 bases at J, with 12 bases between. The CDR3 is CASSRGDGYTF. In nucleotides, the CDR3 is TGTGCCAGCTCCCGAGGGGACGGCTACACCTTC.

This chain links TRBV27 with TRBJ1-6, with D possibly matching TRBD1 (5 bases). The CDR3 has 15 amino acids. V lost 5 bases and J lost 6, with 14 bases in between. CDR1 and CDR2 (germline): MNHEY, SMNVEV (reference sequence). The CDR3 spells CASSRGTGTNSPLHF. The CDR3 region has the DNA TGTGCCAGCAGTAGAGGGACTGGTACTAATTCACCCCTCCACTTT.

This chain connects TRBV11-1 to TRBJ1-1; D call uncertain. Trimming took off 0 bases at V and 0 bases at J, with 8 bases between the two ends. The germline V gene has CDR1 SGHAT and CDR2 FQDESV (reference sequence). The CDR3 has 15 amino acids. The CDR3 here is CASSLAGYMNTEAFF. The DNA for the CDR3 is TGTGCCAGCAGCTTAGCAGGGTACATGAACACTGAAGCTTTCTTT.

This clone was counted a single time. CDR3 loop: CASSLDPHPAYEQYF. The CDR3 DNA sequence: TGTGCCAGCAGCTTAGATCCCCACCCCGCCTACGAGCAGTACTTC. This chain connects TRBV11-2 to TRBJ2-7, with D unresolved. Trimming took off 0 bases at V and 2 bases at J, with 11 bases between the two ends. The CDR3 covers 15 residues. Germline lookup yields CDR1 SGHAT and CDR2 FQNNGV.

This chain links TRBV6-1 with TRBJ2-7, with a possible D match to TRBD2 (6 bases). This CDR3 is 15 amino acids long. Germline V lookup: CDR1 MNHNS, CDR2 SASEGT. V was shortened by 2 bases and J by 7 bases, with 18 bases between the two germline ends. In nucleotides, the CDR3 is TGTGCCAGCAGTGAATTAGCGGCAATGTGGGGGGAGCAGTACTTC. Encoded protein: CASSELAAMWGEQYF.

The V gene is TRBV19, the J gene TRBJ2-7; D uncertain. Germline-derived CDR1 and CDR2 are LNHDA and SQIVND (reference sequence). Trimming took 3 bases from V and 3 from J, leaving 12 bases between them. The CDR3 is 14 residues long. For the CDR3, the DNA is TGTGCCAGTAGTATCATCGGAAGAGACTACGAGCAGTACTTC. Translating gives CASSIIGRDYEQYF.

The rearrangement uses TRBV13 and TRBJ1-1, with D uncertain. V was cut by 5 bases and J by 7 bases, with 17 bases left in between. CDR3 length equals 14 residues. CDR1 PRHDT and CDR2 FYEKMQ come from the germline V gene (reference sequence). The CDR3 DNA reads TGTGCCAGCAGCCCCTATGGTGGGCGAGGTGAAGCTTTCTTT. Translating it yields CASSPYGGRGEAFF.

Only one count was recorded for this clone. The rearrangement joins TRBV29-1 to TRBJ2-7; 7 bases are shared with TRBD2. V shed 5 bases, J shed 9 bases, and the junction held 13 bases outside the gene matches. Germline V gene lookup returns CDR1 SQVTM and CDR2 ANQGSEA. This CDR3 region has 13 residues. The CDR3 DNA is TGCAGCGTTCGGGACCCGGAAAGCGGGGCGCAGTACTTC. It yields the protein CSVRDPESGAQYF.

V usage is TRBV19 and J usage is TRBJ2-7; 10 positions agree with TRBD2. This CDR3 comprises 16 residues. The J segment lost 3 bases and the V segment lost 3 bases, leaving 8 bases of the junction unmatched. Germline CDR1 and CDR2: LNHDA and SQIVND (reference sequence). In DNA form, the CDR3 reads TGTGCCAGTAGTATTCTAGCGGGAGAGGGGCTCTACGAGCAGTACTTC. Translated: CASSILAGEGLYEQYF.

V gene TRBV6-5 combines with J gene TRBJ1-3; D is uncertain. CDR3 size: 13 residues. The V gene's germline CDR1 is MNHEY and CDR2 SVGAGI. V was cut by 8 bases and J by 0 bases, with 8 bases left in between. The CDR3 coding sequence is TGTGCCAGCGGGCAGAGCTCTGGAAACACCATATATTTT. This sequence encodes CASGQSSGNTIYF.

The chain carries TRBV28 and TRBJ2-1, with D uncertain. The CDR3 sequence is 14 residues long. Between the trimmed V and J ends, which lost 2 bases and 3 bases, there was a span of 8 bases. CDR1 and CDR2 (germline): MDHEN, SYDVKM. CDR3 in DNA: TGTGCCAGCAGTTTACAGCAGAACTACAATGAGCAGTTCTTC. This gives the protein CASSLQQNYNEQFF. The complete variable domain, with remaining parts taken from reference TRBV28 and TRBJ2-1, reads DVKVTQSSRYLVKRTGEKVFLECVQDMDHENMFWYRQDPGLGLRLIYFSYDVKMKEKGDIPEGYSVSREKKERFSLILESASTNQTSMYLCASSLQQNYNEQFFGPGTRLTVL.

This rearrangement joins TRBV5-4 to TRBJ2-1; D gene unclear. This CDR3 has 13 residues. Per germline, CDR1 SGHNT and CDR2 YYREEE (reference sequence). Trimming left V 4 bases short and J 7 bases short, with 12 bases between. DNA for the CDR3: TGTGCCAGCAGCCCCTGGGCCGCAAATGAGCAGTTCTTC. This gives the protein CASSPWAANEQFF.

The chain's CDR3 is CASSVHTGSSYEQYF. As DNA, the CDR3 is TGTGCCAGCAGTGTTCATACGGGGTCCTCCTACGAGCAGTACTTC. The chain recombines TRBV25-1 with TRBJ2-7; D might be TRBD2 (5 bases). Trimming took off 4 bases at V and 0 bases at J, with 13 bases between the two ends. The CDR3 sequence is 15 residues long. Germline loops: CDR1 MGHDK, CDR2 SYGVNS.